This T cell receptor beta chain was captured in a study of memory CD4+ T cells and cytomegalovirus serostatus. For the study at large: This sample comes from healthy Belgian adults, 9 CMV seropositive, approximately 23 seronegative. Study results and caveats: CMV serostatus prediction reached median AUC approximately 0.95, or 0.91 with US-trained model. CD4+ memory repertoires contained about two fifths of the 164 reported CMV TCRbeta sequences.

Measured with immunoSEQ multiplex PCR; TCRdb has only the in-frame clones, and not every one. The table records nearly 60,000 clones, roughly 77% of them present only once. The sort gate was single viable CD3+CD4+CD8-CD45RO+ cells for memory CD4+ T cells. Serostatus was set by detecting CMV pp150, pp28, p38, p52 IgG. Germline V CDR1 and CDR2: KGHSH, LQKENI. This CDR3 has 16 amino acids. The trim removed 1 base at V and 4 bases at J, leaving 4 bases unmatched. A word on this clone: The target antigen is unknown.

Sequenced: memory CD4+ T cells from blood. The receptor comes from an adult in good health and CMV-seronegative. This sequence joins TRBV18 and TRBJ2-3, with 11 bases matching TRBD1. The CDR3 DNA reads as TGTGCCAGCTCACCACTGGACAGGGGGCTTGCAGATACGCAGTATTTT. Translating gives CASSPLDRGLADTQYF.